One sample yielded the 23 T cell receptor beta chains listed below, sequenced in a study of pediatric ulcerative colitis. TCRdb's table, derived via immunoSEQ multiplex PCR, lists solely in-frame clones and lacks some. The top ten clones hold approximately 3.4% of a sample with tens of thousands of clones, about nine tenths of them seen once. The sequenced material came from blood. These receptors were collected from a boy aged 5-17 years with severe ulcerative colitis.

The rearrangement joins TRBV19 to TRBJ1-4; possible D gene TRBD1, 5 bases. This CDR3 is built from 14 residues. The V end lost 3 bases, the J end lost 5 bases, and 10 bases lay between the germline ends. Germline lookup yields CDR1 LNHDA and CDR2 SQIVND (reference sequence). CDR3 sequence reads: CASSMEGLNEKLFF. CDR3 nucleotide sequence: TGTGCCAGTAGTATGGAGGGGCTAAATGAAAAACTGTTTTTT.

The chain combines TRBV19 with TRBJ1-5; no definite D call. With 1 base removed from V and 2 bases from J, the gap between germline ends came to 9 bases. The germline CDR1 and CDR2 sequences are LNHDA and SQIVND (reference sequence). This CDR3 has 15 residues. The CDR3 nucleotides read TGTGCCAGTAGTATAGTGAGAGATCGCAATCAGCCCCAGCATTTT. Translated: CASSIVRDRNQPQHF.

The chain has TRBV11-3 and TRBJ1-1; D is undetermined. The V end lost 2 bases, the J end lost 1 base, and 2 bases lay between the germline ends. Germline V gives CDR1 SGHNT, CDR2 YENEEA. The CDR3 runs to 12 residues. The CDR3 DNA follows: TGTGCCAGCAGCTTATGGAACACTGAAGCTTTCTTT. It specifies CASSLWNTEAFF.

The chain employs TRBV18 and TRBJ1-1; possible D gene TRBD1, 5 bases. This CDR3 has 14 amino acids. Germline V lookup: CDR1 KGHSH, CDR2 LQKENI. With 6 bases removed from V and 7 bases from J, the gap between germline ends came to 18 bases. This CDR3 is CASSLTELGGEAFF. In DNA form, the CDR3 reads TGTGCCAGCTCTCTGACAGAGCTAGGTGGTGAAGCTTTCTTT.

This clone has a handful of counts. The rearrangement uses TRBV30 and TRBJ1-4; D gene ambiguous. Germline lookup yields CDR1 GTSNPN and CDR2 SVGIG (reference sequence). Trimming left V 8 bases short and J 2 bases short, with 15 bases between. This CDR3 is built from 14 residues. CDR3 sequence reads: CAQGGFTTNEKLFF. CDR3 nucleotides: TGTGCCCAAGGAGGGTTTACGACTAATGAAAAACTGTTTTTT.

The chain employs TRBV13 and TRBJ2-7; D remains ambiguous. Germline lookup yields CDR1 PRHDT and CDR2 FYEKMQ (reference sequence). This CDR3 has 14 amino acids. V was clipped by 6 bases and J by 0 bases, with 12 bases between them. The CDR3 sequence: CASSPTESSYEQYF. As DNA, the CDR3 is TGTGCCAGCAGTCCGACTGAGAGCTCCTACGAGCAGTACTTC.

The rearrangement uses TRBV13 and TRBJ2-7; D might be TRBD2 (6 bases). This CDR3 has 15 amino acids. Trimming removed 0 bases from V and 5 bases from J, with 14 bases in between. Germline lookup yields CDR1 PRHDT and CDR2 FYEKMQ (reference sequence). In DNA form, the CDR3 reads TGTGCCAGCAGCTTAGGCCCAACTAGCACGCACGAGCAGTACTTC. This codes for CASSLGPTSTHEQYF. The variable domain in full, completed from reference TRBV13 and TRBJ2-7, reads AAGVIQSPRHLIKEKRETATLKCYPIPRHDTVYWYQQGPGQDPQFLISFYEKMQSDKGSIPDRFSAQQFSDYHSELNMSSLELGDSALYFCASSLGPTSTHEQYFGPGTRLTVT.

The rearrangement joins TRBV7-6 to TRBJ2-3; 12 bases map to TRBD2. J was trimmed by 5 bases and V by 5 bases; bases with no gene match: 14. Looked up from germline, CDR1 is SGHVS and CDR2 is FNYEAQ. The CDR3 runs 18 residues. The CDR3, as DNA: TGTGCCAGCAGCACCCCGCGTGGACTAGCGGGACTAATAGATACGCAGTATTTT. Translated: CASSTPRGLAGLIDTQYF.

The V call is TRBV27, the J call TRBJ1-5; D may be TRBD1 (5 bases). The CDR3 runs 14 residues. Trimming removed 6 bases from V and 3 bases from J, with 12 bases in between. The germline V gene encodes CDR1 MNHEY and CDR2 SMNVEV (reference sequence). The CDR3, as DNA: TGTGCCAGCAGCCAAGACAGAAACAATCAGCCCCAGCATTTT. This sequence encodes CASSQDRNNQPQHF.

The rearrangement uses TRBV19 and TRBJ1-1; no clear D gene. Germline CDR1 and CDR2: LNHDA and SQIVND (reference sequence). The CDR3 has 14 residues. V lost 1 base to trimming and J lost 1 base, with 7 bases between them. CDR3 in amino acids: CASSIVGPNTEAFF. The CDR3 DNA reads TGTGCCAGTAGTATAGTAGGCCCGAACACTGAAGCTTTCTTT.

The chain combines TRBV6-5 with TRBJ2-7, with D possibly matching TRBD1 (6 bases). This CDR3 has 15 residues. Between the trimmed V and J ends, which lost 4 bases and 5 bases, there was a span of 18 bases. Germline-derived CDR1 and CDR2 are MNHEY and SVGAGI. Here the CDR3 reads CASSFLAGTIDEQYF. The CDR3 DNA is TGTGCCAGCAGTTTTCTCGCCGGGACAATCGACGAGCAGTACTTC.

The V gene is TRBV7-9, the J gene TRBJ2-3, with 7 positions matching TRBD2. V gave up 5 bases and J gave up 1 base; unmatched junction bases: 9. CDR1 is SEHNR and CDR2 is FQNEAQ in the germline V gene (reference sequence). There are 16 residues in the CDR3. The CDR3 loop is CASSPQAGRGTDTQYF. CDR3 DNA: TGTGCCAGCAGCCCACAAGCGGGGAGGGGCACAGATACGCAGTATTTT.

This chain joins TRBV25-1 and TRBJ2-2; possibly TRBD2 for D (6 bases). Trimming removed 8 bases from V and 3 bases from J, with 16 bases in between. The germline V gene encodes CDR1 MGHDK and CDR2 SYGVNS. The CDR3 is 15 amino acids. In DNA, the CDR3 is TGTGCCAGCGGGACCGCGGGGAAAGACACCGGGGAGCTGTTTTTT. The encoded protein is CASGTAGKDTGELFF. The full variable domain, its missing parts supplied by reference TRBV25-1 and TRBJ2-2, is EADIYQTPRYLVIGTGKKITLECSQTMGHDKMYWYQQDPGMELHLIHYSYGVNSTEKGDLSSESTVSRIRTEHFPLTLESARPSHTSQYLCASGTAGKDTGELFFGEGSRLTVL.

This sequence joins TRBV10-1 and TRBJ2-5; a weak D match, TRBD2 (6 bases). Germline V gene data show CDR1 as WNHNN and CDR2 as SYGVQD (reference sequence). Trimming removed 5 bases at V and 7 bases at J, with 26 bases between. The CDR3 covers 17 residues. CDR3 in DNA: TGCGCCAGCAGTATTTATCCAGGGCGTAGCGGACCGGGGACCCAGTACTTC. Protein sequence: CASSIYPGRSGPGTQYF.

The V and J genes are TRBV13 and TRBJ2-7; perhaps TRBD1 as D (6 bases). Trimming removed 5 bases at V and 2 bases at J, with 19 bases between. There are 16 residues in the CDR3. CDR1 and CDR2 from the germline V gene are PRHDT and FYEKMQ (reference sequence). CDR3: CASSQPGQKGTYEQYF. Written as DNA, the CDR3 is TGTGCCAGCAGCCAACCTGGACAGAAGGGAACCTACGAGCAGTACTTC.

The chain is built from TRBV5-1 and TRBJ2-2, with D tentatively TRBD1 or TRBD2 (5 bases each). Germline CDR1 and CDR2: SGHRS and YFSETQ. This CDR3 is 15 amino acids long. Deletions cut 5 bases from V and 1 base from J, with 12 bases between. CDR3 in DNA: TGCGCCAGCAGGAGGGACGCAGAGAACACCGGGGAGCTGTTTTTT. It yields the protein CASRRDAENTGELFF. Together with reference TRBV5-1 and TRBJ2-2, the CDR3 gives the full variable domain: KAGVTQTPRYLIKTRGQQVTLSCSPISGHRSVSWYQQTPGQGLQFLFEYFSETQRNKGNFPGRFSGRQFSNSRSEMNVSTLELGDSALYLCASRRDAENTGELFFGEGSRLTVL.

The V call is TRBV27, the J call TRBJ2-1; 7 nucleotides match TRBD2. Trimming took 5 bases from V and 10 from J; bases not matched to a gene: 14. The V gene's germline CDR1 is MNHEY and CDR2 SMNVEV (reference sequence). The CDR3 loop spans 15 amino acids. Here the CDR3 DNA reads TGTGCCAGCAGTGGACTAGGGAATGGAAGTGGGGAGCAGTTCTTC. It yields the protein CASSGLGNGSGEQFF.

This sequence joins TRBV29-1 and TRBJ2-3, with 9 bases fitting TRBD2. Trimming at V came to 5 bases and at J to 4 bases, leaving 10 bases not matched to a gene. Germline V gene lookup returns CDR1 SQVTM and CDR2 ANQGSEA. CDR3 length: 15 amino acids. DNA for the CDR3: TGCAGCGTTTCCCCAGCGGGAGGAGGGCCAGATACGCAGTATTTT. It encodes CSVSPAGGGPDTQYF.

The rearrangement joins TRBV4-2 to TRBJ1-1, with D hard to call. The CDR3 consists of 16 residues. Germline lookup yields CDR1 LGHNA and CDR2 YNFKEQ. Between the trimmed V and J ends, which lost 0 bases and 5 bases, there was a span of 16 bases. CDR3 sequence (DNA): TGTGCCAGCAGCCAAGATTCCCCGGCTTATGGGACTGAAGCTTTCTTT. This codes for CASSQDSPAYGTEAFF.

The CDR3 DNA is TGCGCCAGCAGGTGGACAGAGTTTAGCACAGATACGCAGTATTTT. Encoded protein: CASRWTEFSTDTQYF. This rearrangement joins TRBV5-1 to TRBJ2-3, with D maybe TRBD1 (6 bases). The CDR3 covers 15 residues. V lost 5 bases and J lost 0, with 13 bases in between. Germline V gene sequence: CDR1 SGHRS, CDR2 YFSETQ. The full variable domain, in which reference TRBV5-1 and TRBJ2-3 provide the parts outside the CDR3, is KAGVTQTPRYLIKTRGQQVTLSCSPISGHRSVSWYQQTPGQGLQFLFEYFSETQRNKGNFPGRFSGRQFSNSRSEMNVSTLELGDSALYLCASRWTEFSTDTQYFGPGTRLTVL.

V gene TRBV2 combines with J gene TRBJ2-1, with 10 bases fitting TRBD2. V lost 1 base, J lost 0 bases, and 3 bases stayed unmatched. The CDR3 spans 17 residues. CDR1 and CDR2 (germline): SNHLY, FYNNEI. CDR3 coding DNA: TGTGCCAGCAGTGAAGGGAGACTAGCGGGCTCCTACAATGAGCAGTTCTTC. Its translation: CASSEGRLAGSYNEQFF. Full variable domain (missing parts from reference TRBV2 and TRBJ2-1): EPEVTQTPSHQVTQMGQEVILRCVPISNHLYFYWYRQILGQKVEFLVSFYNNEISEKSEIFDDQFSVERPDGSNFTLKIRSTKLEDSAMYFCASSEGRLAGSYNEQFFGPGTRLTVL.

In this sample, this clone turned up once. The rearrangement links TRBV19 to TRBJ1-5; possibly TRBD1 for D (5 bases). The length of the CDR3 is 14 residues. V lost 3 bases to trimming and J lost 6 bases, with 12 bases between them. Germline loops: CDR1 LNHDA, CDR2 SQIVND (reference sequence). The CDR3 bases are TGTGCCAGTAGTATGACGGGGGGAGCTCAGCCCCAGCATTTT. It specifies CASSMTGGAQPQHF. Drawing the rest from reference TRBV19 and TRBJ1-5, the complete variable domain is DGGITQSPKYLFRKEGQNVTLSCEQNLNHDAMYWYRQDPGQGLRLIYYSQIVNDFQKGDIAEGYSVSREKKESFPLTVTSAQKNPTAFYLCASSMTGGAQPQHFGDGTRLSIL.

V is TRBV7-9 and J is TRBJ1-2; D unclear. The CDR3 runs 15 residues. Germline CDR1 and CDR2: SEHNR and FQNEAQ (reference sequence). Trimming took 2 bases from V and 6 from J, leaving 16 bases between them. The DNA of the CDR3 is TGTGCCAGCAGCTTATATGGGGAAGAATGGAATGGCTACACCTTC. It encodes CASSLYGEEWNGYTF.